A selection of T cell receptor beta chains follows, all from one sample in a study of T cell changes during pregnancy in multiple sclerosis. Assay: immunoSEQ multiplex PCR; the TCRdb copy retains only in-frame clones and omits some. Altogether 120,000 or so clones are present, approximately 93% being singletons, with the ten largest covering approximately 6.2%. The sequences come from peripheral blood, collected before pregnancy. The receptors shown here come from a female donor with multiple sclerosis, enrolled in a pregnancy study. Each CDR3 is given with its conserved first and last residue. A D gene is named only where the DNA matches it firmly. Not every row has a clone size; where given, it reads once, few, many or a size class.

-,TRBV19,TRBJ1-3,-,CASSTGTGDMATNTIYF,TGTGCCAGTAGTACCGGAACCGGGGACATGGCAACGAACACCATATATTTT
-,TRBV6-1,TRBJ1-2,-,CASSGRAYGYTF,TGTGCCAGCAGCGGCAGGGCCTATGGCTACACCTTC
-,TRBV5-5,TRBJ2-7,-,CASSLQPSAFYEQYF,TGTGCCAGCAGCTTGCAACCCAGCGCCTTCTACGAGCAGTACTTC
-,TRBV29-1,TRBJ1-5,-,CSVETGGNAPQHF,TGCAGCGTTGAGACCGGGGGGAATGCGCCCCAGCATTTT
-,TRBV7-2,TRBJ2-3,-,CASSFGGFTDTQYF,TGTGCCAGCAGCTTCGGAGGTTTCACAGATACGCAGTATTTT
-,TRBV11-1,TRBJ2-5,-,CASSPPSRGLETQYF,TGTGCCAGCAGCCCCCCTAGCCGAGGATTGGAGACCCAGTACTTC
TRBD1,TRBV13,TRBJ2-3,-,CASRPPGQGTQYF,TGTGCCAGCAGGCCACCGGGACAGGGAACGCAGTATTTT
TRBD2,TRBV2,TRBJ2-7,-,CASSEERTSSYEQYF,TGTGCCAGCAGTGAGGAACGGACTAGCTCCTACGAGCAGTACTTC
-,TRBV15,TRBJ2-7,-,CATSRDGQTDYEQYF,TGTGCCACCAGCAGAGATGGGCAGACAGACTACGAGCAGTACTTC
-,TRBV7-2,TRBJ1-2,-,CASRHAQEYGYTF,TGTGCCAGCAGGCATGCACAGGAGTATGGCTACACCTTC
-,TRBV6-5,TRBJ2-7,-,CASSVSRYRPYEQYF,TGTGCCAGCAGCGTCTCGCGGTACAGGCCCTACGAGCAGTACTTC
-,TRBV6-5,TRBJ2-1,-,CASSYSNRQRGEQFF,TGTGCCAGCAGTTACTCGAACAGGCAGAGAGGTGAGCAGTTCTTC
TRBD1,TRBV19,TRBJ2-3,-,CASSPRDRSTDTQYF,TGTGCCAGTAGTCCCCGGGACAGGAGCACAGATACGCAGTATTTT
-,TRBV10-2,TRBJ1-1,few,CASSVAGGMNTEAFF,TGCGCCAGCAGTGTAGCGGGGGGCATGAACACTGAAGCTTTCTTT
-,TRBV27,TRBJ2-7,-,CASRENSEQYF,TGTGCCAGCAGGGAGAATTCCGAGCAGTACTTC
-,TRBV29-1,TRBJ2-3,-,CSVEDPRDPGDTQYF,TGCAGCGTTGAAGATCCCAGGGATCCTGGAGATACGCAGTATTTT
-,TRBV27,TRBJ1-3,-,CASSRGSGNTIYF,TGTGCCAGCAGTCGGGGCTCTGGAAACACCATATATTTT
-,TRBV11-2,TRBJ2-7,once,CASSRGQSGLSYEQYF,TGTGCCAGCAGCCGGGGACAGTCGGGACTGAGCTACGAGCAGTACTTC
-,TRBV6-6,TRBJ1-2,many,CASSPQSGGYGYTF,TGTGCCAGCAGTCCGCAATCCGGCGGCTATGGCTACACCTTC
TRBD1,TRBV7-2,TRBJ2-7,-,CASRLRDRQYF,TGTGCCAGCAGACTAAGGGACAGACAGTACTTC
-,TRBV5-4,TRBJ2-3,-,CASSLLSTDTQYF,TGTGCCAGCAGCTTGCTTAGCACAGATACGCAGTATTTT
-,TRBV6-1,TRBJ1-1,-,CASRLGQNTEAFF,TGTGCCAGCAGGCTGGGACAGAACACTGAAGCTTTCTTT
-,TRBV9,TRBJ1-3,-,CASSVQGMSSGNTIYF,TGTGCCAGCAGCGTCCAGGGGATGAGCTCTGGAAACACCATATATTTT
TRBD2,TRBV11-2,TRBJ2-2,-,CASSPLPGLAGVNTGELFF,TGTGCCAGCAGTCCCCTACCGGGACTAGCGGGGGTTAACACCGGGGAGCTGTTTTTT
TRBD1,TRBV19,TRBJ2-2,-,CASRRPGTGNTGELFF,TGTGCCAGTAGACGTCCCGGGACAGGGAACACCGGGGAGCTGTTTTTT
-,TRBV2,TRBJ1-5,-,CASTPGPNQPQHF,TGTGCCAGCACCCCGGGTCCCAATCAGCCCCAGCATTTT
TRBD1,TRBV27,TRBJ1-5,few,CASSPRQGNQPQHF,TGTGCCAGCAGTCCCCGACAGGGAAATCAGCCCCAGCATTTT
-,TRBV19,TRBJ1-1,-,CASSIVTGNTEAFF,TGTGCCAGTAGTATAGTCACAGGGAACACTGAAGCTTTCTTT
-,TRBV5-5,TRBJ1-2,-,CASSFEIGQTFIGYTF,TGTGCCAGCAGCTTCGAGATAGGACAGACCTTTATAGGCTACACCTTC
-,TRBV19,TRBJ1-5,-,CASKAGLNQPQHF,TGTGCCAGTAAAGCAGGGCTCAATCAGCCCCAGCATTTT
TRBD1,TRBV28,TRBJ1-2,-,CASSILNSGGDGYTF,TGTGCCAGCAGTATCCTGAATTCAGGGGGCGATGGCTACACCTTC
-,TRBV5-4,TRBJ1-2,-,CASSLTGERGGYTF,TGTGCCAGCAGCTTAACGGGGGAGAGAGGAGGCTACACCTTC
-,TRBV27,TRBJ1-5,-,CASSFQGRQPQHF,TGTGCCAGCAGTTTCCAGGGTCGACAGCCCCAGCATTTT
-,TRBV21-1,TRBJ2-1,-,CASSKATDRTYNEQFF,TGTGCCAGCAGCAAAGCGACTGACAGGACGTACAATGAGCAGTTCTTC
-,TRBV30,TRBJ1-3,-,CAWKFGGSGNTIYF,TGTGCCTGGAAGTTCGGTGGCTCTGGAAACACCATATATTTT
TRBD2,TRBV15,TRBJ2-2,-,CATSLPGLALTGELFF,TGTGCCACCAGCCTTCCGGGACTAGCCCTTACCGGGGAGCTGTTTTTT
-,TRBV9,TRBJ2-5,-,CASSVGTTPTQYF,TGTGCCAGCAGCGTAGGTACTACCCCAACCCAGTACTTC